This T cell receptor beta chain emerged from a study of shared clonotypes between healthy human individuals. The CDR3 covers 12 residues. CDR1 is GTSNPN, CDR2 SVGIG, per germline (reference sequence). Trimming took off 4 bases at V and 4 bases at J, with 10 bases between the two ends. Per the authors' pipeline: From ImmunoSEQ came sequences covering only the junction and carrying no quality scores, so filtering differed. The assay was immunoSEQ multiplex PCR, and TCRdb's table has in-frame clones only and misses some. For V, J and clone size, that table is used; D and trimming come from the DNA. The sample records some 2,400,000 clones, approximately 94% being singletons.

The J gene is TRBJ1-2, the V gene TRBV30; D possibly corresponds to TRBD1 (5 bases). The source of this sequence is a man between 18 and 29 years old in good health. Sequencing was done on a sample of naive CD4+ T cells sorted from blood. The subset is: CD45RA+ positively selected. The CDR3 sequence is CAWNGGGYGYTF. For the CDR3, the DNA is TGTGCCTGGAACGGGGGTGGCTATGGCTACACCTTC.